What follows is one T cell receptor (beta chain) and its context. Its target is unknown. Only in-frame clones appear in the TCRdb table, and some are missing; sequencing was by immunoSEQ multiplex PCR. Of a few hundred thousand clones in the sample, 80% to 90% were seen once. This sample was taken from a study of Ad26.COV2.S vaccination and SARS-CoV-2 variants. Study-level points and caveats: Vaccine recipients posted higher spike-specific TCR breadth than their placebo counterparts.

This CDR3 region has 15 residues. The V gene lost 4 bases and the J gene lost 7 bases, with 20 bases spanning the gap. The germline V gene encodes CDR1 SGDLS and CDR2 YYNGEE. Treatment meaning: some 20 received Ad26.COV2.S at low or high dose, single or two shots; several received placebo; per-sample allocation not given. Day 63 after the first injection of vaccine or placebo was the sampling time. The sample consisted of peripheral blood, taken in a trial of Ad26.COV2.S vaccine versus placebo. The rearrangement uses TRBV9 and TRBJ1-1, with a weak D call TRBD1 (5 bases). The receptor comes from a person between 18 and 65 years old who received the Ad26.COV2.S COVID-19 vaccine or a placebo. The CDR3 DNA reads TGTGCCAGCAGCTCCCGCCGGGGCCAGCCCCTTGAAGCTTTCTTT. Translated: CASSSRRGQPLEAFF. Filled out from reference TRBV9 and TRBJ1-1, the complete variable domain reads DSGVTQTPKHLITATGQRVTLRCSPRSGDLSVYWYQQSLDQGLQFLIQYYNGEERAKGNILERFSAQQFPDLHSELNLSSLELGDSALYFCASSSRRGQPLEAFFGQGTRLTVV.